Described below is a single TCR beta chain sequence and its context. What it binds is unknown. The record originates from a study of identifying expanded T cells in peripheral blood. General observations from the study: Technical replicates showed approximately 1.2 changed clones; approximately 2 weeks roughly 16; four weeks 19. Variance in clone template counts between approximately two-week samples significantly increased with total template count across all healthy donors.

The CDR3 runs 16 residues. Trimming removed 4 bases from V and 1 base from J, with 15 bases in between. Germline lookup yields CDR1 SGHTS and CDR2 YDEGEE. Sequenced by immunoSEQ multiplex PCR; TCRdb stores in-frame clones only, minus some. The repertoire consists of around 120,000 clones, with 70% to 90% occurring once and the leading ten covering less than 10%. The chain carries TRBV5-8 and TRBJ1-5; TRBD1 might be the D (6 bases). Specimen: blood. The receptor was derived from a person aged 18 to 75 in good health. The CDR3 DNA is TGTGCCAGCAGCCACGGGGCGACAGGAAGCAATCAGCCCCAGCATTTT. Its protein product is CASSHGATGSNQPQHF.